This is a list of T cell receptor beta chains from one sample in a study of blood T cell repertoires in COVID-19. Clones were read by immunoSEQ multiplex PCR, and TCRdb kept only the in-frame ones, dropping some. Seen here are approximately 290,000 clones, around 89% observed once, and the top ten hold over 3.5%. Sample: PBMCs or T cells enriched from blood (not recorded which). Source of these receptors: a woman aged 18-35 years with acute COVID-19. Both conserved end residues are part of each CDR3. The order of the fields is clone size, CDR3 length, V gene, J gene, D gene, CDR3 DNA, CDR3 protein. A D gene is named only where the DNA matches it firmly. The size field is filled for only some rows; it gives once, few, many or a size class.

-,14,TRBV18,TRBJ1-6,-,TGTGCCAGCTCACTGGAGAGCTATAATTCACCCCTCCACTTT,CASSLESYNSPLHF
-,13,TRBV27,TRBJ1-4,-,TGTGCCAGCAGGCTCTGGCGGTCTGAAAAACTGTTTTTT,CASRLWRSEKLFF
-,15,TRBV19,TRBJ2-7,-,TGTGCCAGTAGTATAGATGAGGCATTTTCCTACGAGCAGTACTTC,CASSIDEAFSYEQYF
-,14,TRBV6-5,TRBJ2-7,TRBD1,TGTGCCAGCAGTCGGGGACAGGGATACGACGAGCAGTACTTC,CASSRGQGYDEQYF
-,15,TRBV6-5,TRBJ1-5,-,TGTGCCTCACGACACAGGGAAGGATCTAATCAGCCCCAGCATTTT,CASRHREGSNQPQHF
-,13,TRBV28,TRBJ1-2,-,TGTGCCAGCAGGCCAGGACAGATCTATGGCTACACCTTC,CASRPGQIYGYTF
-,19,TRBV11-2,TRBJ1-6,-,TGTGCCAGCAGCTTAGATTTGCACGGACAAATCGTTTCTCGCTCACCCCTCCACTTT,CASSLDLHGQIVSRSPLHF
-,15,TRBV4-2,TRBJ2-7,TRBD2,TGTGCCAGCAGCCACCGACTAGCGGGGAACTACGAGCAGTACTTC,CASSHRLAGNYEQYF
-,19,TRBV7-9,TRBJ2-1,TRBD2,TGTGCCAAAAGCTTAGTGTGGACTAGCGGGCTCGCGGCCTACAATGAGCAGTTCTTC,CAKSLVWTSGLAAYNEQFF
-,15,TRBV5-5,TRBJ2-5,TRBD2,TGTGCCAGCAGCGGACTAGCGGGAGGAAAAGAGACCCAGTACTTC,CASSGLAGGKETQYF
-,17,TRBV4-2,TRBJ2-1,TRBD2,TGTGCCAGCAGCCCCGCAAGGGCGGGAGGGACTTCTGATGAGCAGTTCTTC,CASSPARAGGTSDEQFF
once,13,TRBV29-1,TRBJ1-1,TRBD1,TGCAGCGTCCTCCAACAGGGGGAAGCTGAAGCTTTCTTT,CSVLQQGEAEAFF
-,14,TRBV10-1,TRBJ1-4,-,TGCGCCAGCAGTGAATCAAGCGTTAATGAAAAACTGTTTTTT,CASSESSVNEKLFF
-,12,TRBV7-7,TRBJ1-2,-,TGTGCTAGCAGCTTAGACCAGGATGGCTACACCTTC,CASSLDQDGYTF
-,13,TRBV28,TRBJ2-7,TRBD2,TGTGCCAGCAGACTTAGCGGGACCTCCGAGCAGTACTTC,CASRLSGTSEQYF
-,13,TRBV28,TRBJ1-5,-,TGTGCCAGCCGCCCAGGGCGAAATCAGCCCCAGCATTTT,CASRPGRNQPQHF
few,15,TRBV6-5,TRBJ1-2,TRBD1,TGTGCCAGCAGTTACGGCGGGGGACAGGGCGATGGCTACACCTTC,CASSYGGGQGDGYTF
-,13,TRBV7-3,TRBJ1-1,-,TGTGCCAGCAGCGCCACAGGGAACACTGAAGCTTTCTTT,CASSATGNTEAFF